The 14 T cell receptor beta chains presented below share a single source sample, sequenced in a study of CD4 and CD8 cells across lung adenocarcinoma regions. TCRdb reprocessed the PCR reads with MiXCR, giving one entry per CDR3 protein. This sample carries roughly 13,000 distinct CDR3 sequences, under 75% of them seen once, and the ten largest clones take around 34%. The sequencing input was CD8+ T cells from the margin of a lung tumor. The receptors come from a female donor with lung adenocarcinoma. The CD4 and CD8 labels of this study may be unreliable.

The chain employs TRBV10-1 and TRBJ2-4, with D possibly being TRBD2 (5 bases). V lost 2 bases to trimming and J lost 13 bases, with 18 bases between them. This CDR3 region has 14 residues. Germline V gene sequence: CDR1 WNHNN, CDR2 SYGVQD (reference sequence). CDR3: CASSEMRSEGSQYF. The CDR3 DNA reads as TGCGCCAGCAGTGAGATGCGTAGCGAAGGGTCCCAGTACTTC.

This sequence joins TRBV27 and TRBJ2-1, with a possible D match to TRBD1 (6 bases). V lost 7 bases and J lost 0, with 19 bases in between. The CDR3 spans 17 residues. The germline V gene encodes CDR1 MNHEY and CDR2 SMNVEV (reference sequence). The CDR3 region is CASTMGAGMSSYNEQFF. The CDR3 nucleotides are TGTGCCAGCACCATGGGGGCCGGGATGAGCTCCTACAATGAGCAGTTCTTC.

This clonotype was detected ten times or more. The genes are TRBV7-9 and TRBJ2-3; 7 positions agree with TRBD2. This CDR3 region has 15 residues. The trim removed 1 base at V and 5 bases at J, leaving 6 bases unmatched. The germline V gene encodes CDR1 SEHNR and CDR2 FQNEAQ (reference sequence). This CDR3 is CASSLVPGGLDTQYF. The CDR3 DNA is TGTGCCAGCAGCTTAGTTCCGGGGGGTTTAGATACGCAGTATTTT.

This clonotype was detected a few times. The chain couples TRBV6-1 to TRBJ2-3; D may be TRBD2 (6 bases). The end of the DNA fits TRBJ2-7 better, so the J call may be wrong. This CDR3 contains 15 residues. Germline V gives CDR1 MNHNS, CDR2 SASEGT. The chain's CDR3 is CASSPGLGGPDTQYF. In nucleotides, the CDR3 is TGTGCCAGCAGTCCGGGGCTGGGGGGACCAGATACGCAGTACTTC.

With respect to this clonotype: Compared with germline, one end of the junction differs, possibly owing to a read error. The genes are TRBV10-1 and TRBJ2-5, with D possibly TRBD1 on 6 matching bases. The CDR3 length is 14 residues. Looked up from germline, CDR1 is WNHNN and CDR2 is SYGVQD (reference sequence). The CDR3 DNA reads TGCGCGGGCATTGGGGGCCGGGACCGAGAGTCCCAGTACTTC. Amino acid sequence: CAGIGGRDRESQYF.

This clonotype was detected only a few times. The rearrangement joins TRBV6-1 to TRBJ2-1, with D possibly being TRBD2 (6 bases). V lost 7 bases to trimming and J lost 0 bases, with 13 bases between them. Germline CDR1 and CDR2: MNHNS and SASEGT. The CDR3 is 15 residues long. Here the CDR3 reads CASTLGAGSYNEQFF. CDR3 nucleotide sequence: TGTGCCAGCACCCTAGGAGCGGGCTCCTACAATGAGCAGTTCTTC.

This clonotype qualifies as medium-sized. The rearrangement uses TRBV6-1 and TRBJ2-2, with 8 bases aligning to TRBD1. The CDR3 contains 17 residues. Trimming cost V 6 bases and J 1 base; bases outside gene matches: 10. Germline values: CDR1 MNHNS, CDR2 SASEGT. Here the CDR3 DNA reads TGTGCCAGCAGCTCCCGGACAGGGTTCGGGAACACCGGGGAGCTGTTTTTT. The encoded protein is CASSSRTGFGNTGELFF.

A word on this clonotype: A read error may account for a junction end that differs from germline. The V and J genes are TRBV7-6 and TRBJ2-3; D remains unclear. This CDR3 contains 16 residues. The germline V gene encodes CDR1 SGHVS and CDR2 FNYEAQ. The CDR3, as DNA: TGTGCCAGCAGCCCTGGGTGGGTGGGCACCACAAATACTCAGTACTTT. Protein sequence: CASSPGWVGTTNTQYF.

This sequence joins TRBV10-2 and TRBJ2-1; D is possibly TRBD2 (6 bases). The CDR3 is made up of 16 amino acids. Deletions cut 8 bases from V and 1 base from J, with 18 bases between. Per germline, CDR1 WSHSY and CDR2 SAAADI. CDR3 sequence (DNA): TGCGCCAGCCAGCCCATCGGGAGACGGTCCTACAATGAGCAGTTCTTC. Translation: CASQPIGRRSYNEQFF.

V usage is TRBV6-1 and J usage is TRBJ2-2, with D hard to call. This CDR3 region has 14 residues. CDR1 and CDR2 from the germline V gene are MNHNS and SASEGT. V was shortened by 6 bases and J by 3 bases, with 11 bases between the two germline ends. Written as DNA, the CDR3 is TGTGCCAGCAGCCACAGCGTTTACACCGGGGAGCTGTTTTTT. Translation: CASSHSVYTGELFF.

V is TRBV27 and J is TRBJ2-3; 14 positions match TRBD2. The J call may not be correct, given that the DNA end is closer to TRBJ2-1. In germline, CDR1 is MNHEY, CDR2 SMNVEV (reference sequence). This CDR3 region has 14 residues. The CDR3 DNA reads as TGTGCCAGCAGTTCGGGACTAGCGGGAGCTGAGCAGTTCTTC. Translating it yields CASSSGLAGAEQFF.

The gene calls are TRBV7-2 and TRBJ2-1; D is perhaps TRBD2 (5 bases). This CDR3 is built from 13 residues. Trimming removed 2 bases at V and 5 bases at J, with 7 bases between. Germline-derived CDR1 and CDR2 are SGHTA and FQGNSA. This CDR3 reads CASSLRRDNEQFF. The CDR3 bases are TGTGCCAGCAGCTTACGGCGGGACAATGAGCAGTTCTTC.

The gene calls are TRBV5-1 and TRBJ1-1; TRBD1 aligns across 10 bases. Germline values: CDR1 SGHRS, CDR2 YFSETQ. The V segment lost 3 bases and the J segment 3 bases; nucleotides outside the gene matches: 8. This CDR3 contains 16 residues. CDR3 sequence: CASSYGDRGRDTEAFF. CDR3 nucleotides: TGCGCCAGCAGCTACGGGGACAGGGGCAGGGACACTGAAGCTTTCTTT.

Points on this clonotype: One junction end disagrees with the germline gene, perhaps due to a read error. V is TRBV10-3 and J is TRBJ2-3; maybe TRBD1 (5 bases). This CDR3 region has 12 residues. Germline values: CDR1 ENHRY, CDR2 SYGVKD. DNA of the CDR3: TGTGCGGGGCGGAGAGGCACAGACACGCAGTATTTC. Translating it yields CAGRRGTDTQYF.